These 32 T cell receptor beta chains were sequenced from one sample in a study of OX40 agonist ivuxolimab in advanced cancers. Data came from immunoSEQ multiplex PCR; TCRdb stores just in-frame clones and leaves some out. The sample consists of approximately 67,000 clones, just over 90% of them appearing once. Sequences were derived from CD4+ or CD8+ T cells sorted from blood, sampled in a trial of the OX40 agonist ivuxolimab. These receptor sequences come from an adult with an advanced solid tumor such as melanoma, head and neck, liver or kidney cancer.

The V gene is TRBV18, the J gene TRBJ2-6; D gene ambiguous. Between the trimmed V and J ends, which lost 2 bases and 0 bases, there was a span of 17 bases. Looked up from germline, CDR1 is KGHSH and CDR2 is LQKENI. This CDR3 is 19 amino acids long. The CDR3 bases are TGTGCCAGCTCACCAAGATCGGACGGTACCCTCTCTGGGGCCAACGTCCTGACTTTC. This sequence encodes CASSPRSDGTLSGANVLTF.

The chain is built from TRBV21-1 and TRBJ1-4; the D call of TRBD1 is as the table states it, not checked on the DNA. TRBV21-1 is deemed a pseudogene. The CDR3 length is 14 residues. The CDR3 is CASRGQAGNEKLFF. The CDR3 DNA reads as TGTGCCAGCCGGGGACAGGCCGGAAATGAAAAACTGTTTTTT.

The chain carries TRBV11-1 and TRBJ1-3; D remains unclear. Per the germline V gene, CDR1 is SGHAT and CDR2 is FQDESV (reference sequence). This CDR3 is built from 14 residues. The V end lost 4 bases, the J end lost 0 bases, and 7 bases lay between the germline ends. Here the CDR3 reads CASSSYLSGNTIYF. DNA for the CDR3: TGTGCCAGCAGCTCTTATCTCTCTGGAAACACCATATATTTT.

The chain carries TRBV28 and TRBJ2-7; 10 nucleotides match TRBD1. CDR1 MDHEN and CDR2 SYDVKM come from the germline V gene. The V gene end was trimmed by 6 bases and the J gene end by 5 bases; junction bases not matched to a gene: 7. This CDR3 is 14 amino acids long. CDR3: CASRPGQGLDEQYF. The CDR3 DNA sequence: TGTGCCAGCAGGCCGGGACAGGGGTTAGACGAGCAGTACTTC.

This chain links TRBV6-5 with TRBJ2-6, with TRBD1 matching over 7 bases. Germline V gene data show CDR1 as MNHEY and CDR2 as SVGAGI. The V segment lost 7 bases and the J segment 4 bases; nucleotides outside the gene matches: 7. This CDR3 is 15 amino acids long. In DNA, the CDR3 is TGTGCCAGCACCGACAGGGCTTGGGGGGCCAACGTCCTGACTTTC. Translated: CASTDRAWGANVLTF.

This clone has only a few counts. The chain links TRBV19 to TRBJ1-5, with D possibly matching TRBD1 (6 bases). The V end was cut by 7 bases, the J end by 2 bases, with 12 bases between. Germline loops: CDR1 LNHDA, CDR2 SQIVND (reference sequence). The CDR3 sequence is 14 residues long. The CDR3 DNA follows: TGTGCCAGTACCCCAGGGGTCCGCAATCAGCCCCAGCATTTT. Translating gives CASTPGVRNQPQHF. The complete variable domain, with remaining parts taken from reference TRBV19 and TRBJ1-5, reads DGGITQSPKYLFRKEGQNVTLSCEQNLNHDAMYWYRQDPGQGLRLIYYSQIVNDFQKGDIAEGYSVSREKKESFPLTVTSAQKNPTAFYLCASTPGVRNQPQHFGDGTRLSIL.

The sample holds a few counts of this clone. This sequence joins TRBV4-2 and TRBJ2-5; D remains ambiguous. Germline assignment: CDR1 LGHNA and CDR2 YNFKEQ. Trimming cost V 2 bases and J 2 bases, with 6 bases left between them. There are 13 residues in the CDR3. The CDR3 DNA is TGTGCCAGCAGCCAACCCCCTCAAGAGACCCAGTACTTC. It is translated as CASSQPPQETQYF.

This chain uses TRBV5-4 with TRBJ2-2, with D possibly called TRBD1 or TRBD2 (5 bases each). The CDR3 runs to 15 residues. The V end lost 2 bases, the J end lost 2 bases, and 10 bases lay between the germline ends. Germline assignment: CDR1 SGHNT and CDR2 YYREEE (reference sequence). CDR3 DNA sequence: TGTGCCAGCAGCTTCCCGGGACCTAACACCGGGGAGCTGTTTTTT. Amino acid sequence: CASSFPGPNTGELFF. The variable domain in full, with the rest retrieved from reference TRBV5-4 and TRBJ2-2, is ETGVTQSPTHLIKTRGQQVTLRCSSQSGHNTVSWYQQALGQGPQFIFQYYREEENGRGNFPPRFSGLQFPNYSSELNVNALELDDSALYLCASSFPGPNTGELFFGEGSRLTVL.

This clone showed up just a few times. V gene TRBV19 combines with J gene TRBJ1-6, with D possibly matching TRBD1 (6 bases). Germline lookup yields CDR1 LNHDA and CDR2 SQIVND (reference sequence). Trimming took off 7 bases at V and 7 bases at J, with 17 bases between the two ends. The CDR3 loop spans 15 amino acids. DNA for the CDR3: TGTGCCAGTAAGGACAGCCATAATCTGAATTCACCCCTCCACTTT. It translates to CASKDSHNLNSPLHF.

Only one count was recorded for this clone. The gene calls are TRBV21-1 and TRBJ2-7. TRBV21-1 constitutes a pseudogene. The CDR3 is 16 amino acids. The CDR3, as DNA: TGTGCCAGCAGCAGCCGGGACGCCATTCGGTCATACGAGCAGTACTTC. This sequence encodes CASSSRDAIRSYEQYF.

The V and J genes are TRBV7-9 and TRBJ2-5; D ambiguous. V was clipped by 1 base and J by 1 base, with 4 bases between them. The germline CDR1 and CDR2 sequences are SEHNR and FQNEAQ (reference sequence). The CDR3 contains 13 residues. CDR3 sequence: CASSLGGQETQYF. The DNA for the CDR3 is TGTGCCAGCAGCTTAGGCGGCCAAGAGACCCAGTACTTC.

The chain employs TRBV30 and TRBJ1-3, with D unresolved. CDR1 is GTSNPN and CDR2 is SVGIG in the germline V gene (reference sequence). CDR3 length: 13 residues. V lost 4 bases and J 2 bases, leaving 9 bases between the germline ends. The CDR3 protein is CAWMVGTGNTIYF. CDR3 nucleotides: TGTGCCTGGATGGTGGGAACTGGAAACACCATATATTTT.

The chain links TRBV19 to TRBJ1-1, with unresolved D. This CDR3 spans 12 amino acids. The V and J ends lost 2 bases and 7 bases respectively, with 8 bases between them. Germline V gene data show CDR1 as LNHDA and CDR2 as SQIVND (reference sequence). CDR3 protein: CASSIQVGEAFF. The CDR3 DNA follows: TGTGCCAGTAGTATACAAGTCGGTGAAGCTTTCTTT.

DNA of the CDR3: TGCAGCGTTGGGGGCTACTCTGGAAACACCATATATTTT. Amino acid sequence: CSVGGYSGNTIYF. This chain connects TRBV29-1 to TRBJ1-3, with D possibly matching TRBD1 (5 bases). The CDR3 consists of 13 residues. Trimming removed 4 bases from V and 0 bases from J, with 7 bases in between. Germline CDR1 is SQVTM and CDR2 is ANQGSEA.

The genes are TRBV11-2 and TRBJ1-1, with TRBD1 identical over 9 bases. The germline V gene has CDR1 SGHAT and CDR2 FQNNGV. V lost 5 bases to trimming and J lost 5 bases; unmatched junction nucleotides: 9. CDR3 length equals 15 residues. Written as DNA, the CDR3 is TGTGCCAGCAGCATTGGGACAGGGAGTCGGACTGAAGCTTTCTTT. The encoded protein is CASSIGTGSRTEAFF.

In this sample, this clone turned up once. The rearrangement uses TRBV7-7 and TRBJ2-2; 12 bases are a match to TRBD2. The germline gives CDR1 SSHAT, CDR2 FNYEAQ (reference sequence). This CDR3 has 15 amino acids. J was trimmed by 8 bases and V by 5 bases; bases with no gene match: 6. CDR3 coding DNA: TGTGCCAGCAGCCCTAGCGGGAGGGCCTCAGGGGAGCTGTTTTTT. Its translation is CASSPSGRASGELFF.

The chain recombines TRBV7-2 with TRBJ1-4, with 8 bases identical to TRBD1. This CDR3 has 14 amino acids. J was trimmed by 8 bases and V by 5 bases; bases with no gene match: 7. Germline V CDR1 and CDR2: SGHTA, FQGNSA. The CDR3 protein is CASSQDRVREKLFF. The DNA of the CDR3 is TGTGCCAGCAGCCAGGACAGGGTACGAGAAAAACTGTTTTTT.

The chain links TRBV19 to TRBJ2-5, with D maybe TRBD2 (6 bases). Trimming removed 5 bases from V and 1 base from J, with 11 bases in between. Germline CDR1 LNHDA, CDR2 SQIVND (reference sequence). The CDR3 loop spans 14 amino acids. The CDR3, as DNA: TGTGCCAGTAGTCAGGGACTTTTCCAAGAGACCCAGTACTTC. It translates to CASSQGLFQETQYF.

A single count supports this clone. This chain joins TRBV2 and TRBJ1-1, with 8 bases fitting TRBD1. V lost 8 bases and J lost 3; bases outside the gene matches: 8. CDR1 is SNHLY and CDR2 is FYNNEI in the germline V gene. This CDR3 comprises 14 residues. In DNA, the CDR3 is TGTGCCAGCCTCCCTAGACAGGGGCACACTGAAGCTTTCTTT. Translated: CASLPRQGHTEAFF. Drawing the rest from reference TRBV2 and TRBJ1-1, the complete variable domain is EPEVTQTPSHQVTQMGQEVILRCVPISNHLYFYWYRQILGQKVEFLVSFYNNEISEKSEIFDDQFSVERPDGSNFTLKIRSTKLEDSAMYFCASLPRQGHTEAFFGQGTRLTVV.

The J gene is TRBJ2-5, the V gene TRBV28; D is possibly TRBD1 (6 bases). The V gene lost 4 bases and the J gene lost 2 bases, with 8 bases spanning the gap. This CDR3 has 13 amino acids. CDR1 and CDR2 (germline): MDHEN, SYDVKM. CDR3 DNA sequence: TGTGCCAGCAGTTCAGGACAGCAAGAGACCCAGTACTTC. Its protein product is CASSSGQQETQYF.

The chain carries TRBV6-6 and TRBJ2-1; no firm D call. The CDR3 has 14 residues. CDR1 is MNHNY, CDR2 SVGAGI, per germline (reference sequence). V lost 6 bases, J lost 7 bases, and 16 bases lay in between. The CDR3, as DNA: TGTGCCAGCAGGCCGGCGGTCGCTGGGAATGAGCAGTTCTTC. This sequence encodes CASRPAVAGNEQFF.

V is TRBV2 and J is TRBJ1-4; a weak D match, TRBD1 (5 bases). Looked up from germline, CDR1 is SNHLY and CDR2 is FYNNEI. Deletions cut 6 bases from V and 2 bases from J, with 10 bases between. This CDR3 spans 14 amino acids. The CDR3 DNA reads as TGTGCCAGCAGCCCGGGACCTACTAATGAAAAACTGTTTTTT. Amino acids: CASSPGPTNEKLFF.

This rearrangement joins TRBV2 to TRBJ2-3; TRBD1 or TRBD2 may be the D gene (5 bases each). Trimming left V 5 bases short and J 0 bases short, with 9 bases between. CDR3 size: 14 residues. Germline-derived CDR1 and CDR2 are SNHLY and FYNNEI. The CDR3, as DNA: TGTGCCAGCAGTTCGGGACCTAGCACAGATACGCAGTATTTT. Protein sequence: CASSSGPSTDTQYF. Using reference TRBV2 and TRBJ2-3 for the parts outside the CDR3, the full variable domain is EPEVTQTPSHQVTQMGQEVILRCVPISNHLYFYWYRQILGQKVEFLVSFYNNEISEKSEIFDDQFSVERPDGSNFTLKIRSTKLEDSAMYFCASSSGPSTDTQYFGPGTRLTVL.

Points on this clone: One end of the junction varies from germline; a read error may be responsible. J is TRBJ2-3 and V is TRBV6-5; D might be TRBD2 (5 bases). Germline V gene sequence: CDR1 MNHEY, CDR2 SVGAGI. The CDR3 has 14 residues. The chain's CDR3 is CAISEWERTDTQYF. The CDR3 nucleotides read TGTGCCATCAGTGAATGGGAGCGCACAGATACGCAGTATTTT.

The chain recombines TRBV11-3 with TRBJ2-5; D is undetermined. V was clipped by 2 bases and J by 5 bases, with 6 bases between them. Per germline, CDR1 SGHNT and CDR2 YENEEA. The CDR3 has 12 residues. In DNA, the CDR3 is TGTGCCAGCAGCTTAACGGGTGAGACCCAGTACTTC. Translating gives CASSLTGETQYF.

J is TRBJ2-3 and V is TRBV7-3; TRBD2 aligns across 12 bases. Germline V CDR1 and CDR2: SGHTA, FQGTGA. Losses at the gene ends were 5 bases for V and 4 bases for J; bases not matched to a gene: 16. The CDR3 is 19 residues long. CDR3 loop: CASSPDGTSGRASADTQYF. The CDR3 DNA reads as TGTGCCAGCAGCCCAGACGGGACTAGCGGGCGAGCTAGCGCAGATACGCAGTATTTT. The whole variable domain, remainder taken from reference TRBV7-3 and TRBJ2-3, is GAGVSQTPSNKVTEKGKYVELRCDPISGHTALYWYRQSLGQGPEFLIYFQGTGAADDSGLPNDRFFAVRPEGSVSTLKIQRTERGDSAVYLCASSPDGTSGRASADTQYFGPGTRLTVL.

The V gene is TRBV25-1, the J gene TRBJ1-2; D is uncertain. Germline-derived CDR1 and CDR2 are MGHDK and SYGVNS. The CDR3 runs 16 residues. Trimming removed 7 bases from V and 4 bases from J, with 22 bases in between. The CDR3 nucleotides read TGTGCCAGCAAAATCCCTCAGCAAGAGGGTCCCTATGGCTACACCTTC. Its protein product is CASKIPQQEGPYGYTF.

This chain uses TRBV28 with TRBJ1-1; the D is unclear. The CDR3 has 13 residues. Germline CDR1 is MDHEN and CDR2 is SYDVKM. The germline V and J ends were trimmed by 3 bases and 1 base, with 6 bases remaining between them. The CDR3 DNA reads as TGTGCCAGCAGTTTCTGGGGGAACACTGAAGCTTTCTTT. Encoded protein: CASSFWGNTEAFF.

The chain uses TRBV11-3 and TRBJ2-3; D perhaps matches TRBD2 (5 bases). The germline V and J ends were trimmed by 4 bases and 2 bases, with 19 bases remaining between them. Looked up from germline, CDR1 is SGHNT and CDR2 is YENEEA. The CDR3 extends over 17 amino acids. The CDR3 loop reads CASSSSFVYPNTDTQYF. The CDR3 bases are TGTGCCAGCAGCTCTAGCTTCGTCTATCCCAACACAGATACGCAGTATTTT.

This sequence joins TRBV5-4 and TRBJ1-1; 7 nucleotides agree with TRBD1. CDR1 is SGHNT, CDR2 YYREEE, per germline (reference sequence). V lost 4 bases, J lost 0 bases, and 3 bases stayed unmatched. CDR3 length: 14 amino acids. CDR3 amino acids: CASSPGQVNTEAFF. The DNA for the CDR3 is TGTGCCAGCAGCCCCGGACAGGTGAACACTGAAGCTTTCTTT. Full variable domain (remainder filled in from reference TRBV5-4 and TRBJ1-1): ETGVTQSPTHLIKTRGQQVTLRCSSQSGHNTVSWYQQALGQGPQFIFQYYREEENGRGNFPPRFSGLQFPNYSSELNVNALELDDSALYLCASSPGQVNTEAFFGQGTRLTVV.

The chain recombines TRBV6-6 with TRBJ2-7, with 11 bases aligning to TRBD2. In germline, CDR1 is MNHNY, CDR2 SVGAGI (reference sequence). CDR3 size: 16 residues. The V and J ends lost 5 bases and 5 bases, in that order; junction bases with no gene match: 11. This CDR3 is CASSPQSTSGSHEQYF. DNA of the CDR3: TGTGCCAGCAGTCCCCAGAGCACTAGCGGGAGCCACGAGCAGTACTTC.

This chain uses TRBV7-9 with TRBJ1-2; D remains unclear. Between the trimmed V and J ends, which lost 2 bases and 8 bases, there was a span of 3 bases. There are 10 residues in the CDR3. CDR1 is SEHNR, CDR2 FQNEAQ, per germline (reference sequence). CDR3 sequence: CASSLNGYTF. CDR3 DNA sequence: TGTGCCAGCAGCTTAAACGGCTACACCTTC.